This record covers a single T cell receptor beta chain. Only a few counts were recorded for this clonotype. What antigen it recognizes has not been identified. No base quality information exists; no much larger clone differs at one position. This record comes from a study of response to subunit inactivated influenza vaccine (dated by TCRdb to the late 2010s). Concerning the study at large: The study used deep quantitative T cell receptor repertoire profiling to track responses to a trivalent subunit inactivated influenza vaccine. Paper-wide results and their limitations: The authors proposed that each seasonal influenza vaccination may bring in only a limited number of new T cells.

V loses 5 bases, J loses 3 bases, and the germline ends lie 20 bases apart. For CDR1 and CDR2, the germline V gene (reference sequence) lists MNHEY and SMNVEV. The CDR3 starts with the cysteine, ends with the phenylalanine, and has 16 residues. Of the read, only the CDR3 DNA is kept; its 48 bases are in frame from base 1. The library was prepared using RT-PCR. The sequencing machine was an Illumina HiSeq 2500. TCRdb redid the processing of the public reads, applying fastp at Q25 and MiXCR, and retained in-frame beta chains. Each CDR3 protein gets just one entry, which takes the most common genes and DNA from the rows behind it. Across this sample there are under 950,000 distinct CDR3 sequences, with around 20% seen only once. The leading ten clones occupy 10% of the sample.

This specimen was PBMCs from blood, taken 4 to 6 days after vaccination. The V and J genes are TRBV27 and TRBJ2-7; the D segment may tentatively be TRBD1 or TRBD2, each giving 5 matched bases. The TCR comes from a man over 45 who received an inactivated influenza vaccine. Donor details come from another sample of the same person, matched by shared clones. The bases read TGTGCCAGCAGTCTCACCCGGGACGGATGGATCTACGAGCAGTACTTC. This translates into CASSLTRDGWIYEQYF.